This TCR beta chain was observed in a study of cytomegalovirus exposure and HLA in healthy donors. Study-wide points: In a later analysis, first-cohort TCR clusters were found to tend to co-occur in the 120 or so validation repertoires.

The method was immunoSEQ multiplex PCR; TCRdb's version includes in-frame clones alone and lacks a portion of them. The sample shows tens of thousands of clones, around 94% of them seen only once. About this clone itself: Its target is unknown.

Germline loops: CDR1 SGHNT, CDR2 YENEEA. This CDR3 contains 15 residues. J gave up 8 bases and V 1 base, and 8 bases lay outside the gene matches. The specimen sequenced was PBMCs. The rearrangement links TRBV11-3 to TRBJ2-1; 7 bases line up with TRBD2. This sequence originates from a man aged 18 to 30 in good health and CMV-seronegative. The chain's CDR3 is CASSLGWEGLHEQFF. In nucleotides, the CDR3 is TGTGCCAGCAGCTTAGGGTGGGAGGGCCTCCATGAGCAGTTCTTC.